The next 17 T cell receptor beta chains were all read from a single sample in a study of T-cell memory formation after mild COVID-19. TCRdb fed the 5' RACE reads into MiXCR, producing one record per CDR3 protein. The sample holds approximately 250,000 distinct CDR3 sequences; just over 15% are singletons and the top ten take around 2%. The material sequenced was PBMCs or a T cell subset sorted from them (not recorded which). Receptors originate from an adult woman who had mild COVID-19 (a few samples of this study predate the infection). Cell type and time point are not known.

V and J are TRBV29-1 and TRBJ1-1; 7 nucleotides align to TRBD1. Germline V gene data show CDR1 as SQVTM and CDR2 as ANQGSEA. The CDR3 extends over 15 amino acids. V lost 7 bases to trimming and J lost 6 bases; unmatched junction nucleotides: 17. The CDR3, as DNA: TGCAGCGCCGTAGACAGGGCCACCCCCCCCGCTGAAGCTTTCTTT. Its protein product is CSAVDRATPPAEAFF. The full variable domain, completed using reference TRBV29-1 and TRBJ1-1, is SAVISQKPSRDICQRGTSLTIQCQVDSQVTMMFWYRQQPGQSLTLIATANQGSEATYESGFVIDKFPISRPNLTFSTLTVSNMSPEDSSIYLCSAVDRATPPAEAFFGQGTRLTVV.

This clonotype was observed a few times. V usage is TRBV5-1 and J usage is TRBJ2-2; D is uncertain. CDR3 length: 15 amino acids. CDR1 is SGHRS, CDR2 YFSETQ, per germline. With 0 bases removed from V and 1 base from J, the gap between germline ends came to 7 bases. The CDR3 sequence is CASSLEGLNTGELFF. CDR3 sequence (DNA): TGCGCCAGCAGCTTGGAAGGCCTGAACACCGGGGAGCTGTTTTTT.

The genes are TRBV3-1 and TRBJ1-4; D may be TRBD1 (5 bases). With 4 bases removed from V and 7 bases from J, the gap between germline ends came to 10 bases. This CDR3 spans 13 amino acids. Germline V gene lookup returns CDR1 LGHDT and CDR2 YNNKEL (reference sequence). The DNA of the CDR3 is TGTGCCAGCAGCCTCCTTAGGGGTGAAAAACTGTTTTTT. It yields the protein CASSLLRGEKLFF.

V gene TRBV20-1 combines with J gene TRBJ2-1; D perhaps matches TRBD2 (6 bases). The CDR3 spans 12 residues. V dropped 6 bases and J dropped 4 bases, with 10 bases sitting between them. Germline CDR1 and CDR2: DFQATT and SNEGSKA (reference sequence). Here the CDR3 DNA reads TGCAGTGCGAAGGGACTTTACAATGAGCAGTTCTTC. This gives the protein CSAKGLYNEQFF.

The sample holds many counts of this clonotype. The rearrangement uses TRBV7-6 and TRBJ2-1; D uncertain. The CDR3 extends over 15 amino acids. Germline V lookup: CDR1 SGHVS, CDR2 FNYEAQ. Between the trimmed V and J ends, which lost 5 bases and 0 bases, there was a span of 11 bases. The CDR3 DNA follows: TGTGCCAGCAGCCTGACATCGAGCTCCTACAATGAGCAGTTCTTC. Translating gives CASSLTSSSYNEQFF.

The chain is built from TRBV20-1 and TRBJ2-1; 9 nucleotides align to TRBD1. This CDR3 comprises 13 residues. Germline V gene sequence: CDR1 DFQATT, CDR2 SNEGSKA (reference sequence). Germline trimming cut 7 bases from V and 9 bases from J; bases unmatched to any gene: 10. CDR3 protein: CSVEQGAEAEQFF. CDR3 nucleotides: TGCAGTGTCGAACAGGGGGCGGAGGCTGAGCAGTTCTTC.

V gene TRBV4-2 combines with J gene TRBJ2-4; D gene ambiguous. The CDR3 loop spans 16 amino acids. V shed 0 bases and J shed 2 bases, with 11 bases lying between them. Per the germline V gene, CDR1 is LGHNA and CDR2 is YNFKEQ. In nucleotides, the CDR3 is TGTGCCAGCAGCCAAGACATACGAAATACCAAAAACATTCAGTACTTC. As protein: CASSQDIRNTKNIQYF.

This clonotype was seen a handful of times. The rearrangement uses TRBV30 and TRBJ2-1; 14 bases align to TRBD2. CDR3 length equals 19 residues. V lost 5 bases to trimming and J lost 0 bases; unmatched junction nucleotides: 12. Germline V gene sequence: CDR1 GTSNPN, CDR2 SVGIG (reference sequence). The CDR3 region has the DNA TGTGCCTGGGAAGGGAGGACTAGCGGGGGGCGTTACTCCTACAATGAGCAGTTCTTC. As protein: CAWEGRTSGGRYSYNEQFF. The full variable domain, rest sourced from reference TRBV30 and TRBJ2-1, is SQTIHQWPATLVQPVGSPLSLECTVEGTSNPNLYWYRQAAGRGLQLLFYSVGIGQISSEVPQNLSASRPQDRQFILSSKKLLLSDSGFYLCAWEGRTSGGRYSYNEQFFGPGTRLTVL.

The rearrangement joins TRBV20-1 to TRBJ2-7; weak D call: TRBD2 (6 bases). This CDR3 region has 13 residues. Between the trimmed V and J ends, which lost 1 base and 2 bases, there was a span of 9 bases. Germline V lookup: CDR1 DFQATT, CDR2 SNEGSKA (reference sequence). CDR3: CSARGPGAYEQYF. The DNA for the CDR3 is TGCAGTGCTAGAGGACCGGGGGCCTACGAGCAGTACTTC.

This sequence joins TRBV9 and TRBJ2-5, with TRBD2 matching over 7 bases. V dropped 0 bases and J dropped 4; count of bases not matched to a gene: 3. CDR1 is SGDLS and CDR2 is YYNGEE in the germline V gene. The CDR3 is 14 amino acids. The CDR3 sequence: CASSVGGGGETQYF. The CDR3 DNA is TGTGCCAGCAGCGTAGGAGGCGGGGGAGAGACCCAGTACTTC. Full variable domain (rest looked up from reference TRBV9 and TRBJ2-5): DSGVTQTPKHLITATGQRVTLRCSPRSGDLSVYWYQQSLDQGLQFLIQYYNGEERAKGNILERFSAQQFPDLHSELNLSSLELGDSALYFCASSVGGGGETQYFGPGTRLLVL.

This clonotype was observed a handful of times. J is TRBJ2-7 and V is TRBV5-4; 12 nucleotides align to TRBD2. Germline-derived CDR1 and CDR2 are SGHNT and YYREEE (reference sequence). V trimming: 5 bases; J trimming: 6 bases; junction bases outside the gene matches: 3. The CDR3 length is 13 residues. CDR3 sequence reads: CASRLAGGREQYF. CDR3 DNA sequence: TGTGCCAGCAGACTAGCGGGAGGTCGCGAGCAGTACTTC.

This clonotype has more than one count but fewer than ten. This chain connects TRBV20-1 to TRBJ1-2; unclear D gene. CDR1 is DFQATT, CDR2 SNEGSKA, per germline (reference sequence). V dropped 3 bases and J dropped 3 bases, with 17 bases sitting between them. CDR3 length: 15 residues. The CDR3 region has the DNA TGCAGTGCTAGTTCCCCAGACGGACCCGACTATGGCTACACCTTC. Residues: CSASSPDGPDYGYTF.

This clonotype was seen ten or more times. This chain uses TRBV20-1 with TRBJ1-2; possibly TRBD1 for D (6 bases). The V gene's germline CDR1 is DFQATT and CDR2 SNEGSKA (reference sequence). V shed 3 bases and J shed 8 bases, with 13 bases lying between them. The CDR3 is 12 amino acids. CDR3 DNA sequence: TGCAGTGCTAGGGGGGGGGCGCAGGGCTACACCTTC. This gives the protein CSARGGAQGYTF.

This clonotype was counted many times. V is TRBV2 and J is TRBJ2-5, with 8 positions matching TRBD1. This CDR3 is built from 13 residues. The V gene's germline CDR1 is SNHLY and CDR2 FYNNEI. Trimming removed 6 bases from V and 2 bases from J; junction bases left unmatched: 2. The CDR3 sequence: CASRRTGQETQYF. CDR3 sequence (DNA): TGTGCCAGCAGACGGACAGGGCAAGAGACCCAGTACTTC. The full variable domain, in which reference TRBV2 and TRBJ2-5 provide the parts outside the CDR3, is EPEVTQTPSHQVTQMGQEVILRCVPISNHLYFYWYRQILGQKVEFLVSFYNNEISEKSEIFDDQFSVERPDGSNFTLKIRSTKLEDSAMYFCASRRTGQETQYFGPGTRLLVL.

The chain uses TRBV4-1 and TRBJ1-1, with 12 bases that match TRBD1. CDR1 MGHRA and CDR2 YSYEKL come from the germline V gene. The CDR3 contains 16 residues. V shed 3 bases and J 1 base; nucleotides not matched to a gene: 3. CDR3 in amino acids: CASSQGQGAGNTEAFF. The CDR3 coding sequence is TGCGCCAGCAGCCAGGGACAGGGGGCAGGGAACACTGAAGCTTTCTTT.

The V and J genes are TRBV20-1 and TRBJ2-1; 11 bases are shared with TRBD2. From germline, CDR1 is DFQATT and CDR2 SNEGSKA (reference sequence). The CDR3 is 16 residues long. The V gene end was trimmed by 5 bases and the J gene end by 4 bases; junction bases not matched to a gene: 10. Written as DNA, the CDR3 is TGCAGTGCTCCCCCGGCGGGGACTAGCGGTTACAATGAGCAGTTCTTC. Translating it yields CSAPPAGTSGYNEQFF.

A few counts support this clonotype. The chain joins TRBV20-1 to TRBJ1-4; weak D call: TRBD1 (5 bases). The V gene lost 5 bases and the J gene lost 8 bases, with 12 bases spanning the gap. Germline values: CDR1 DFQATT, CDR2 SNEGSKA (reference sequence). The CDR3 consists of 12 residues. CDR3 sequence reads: CSASGGREKLFF. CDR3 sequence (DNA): TGCAGTGCTTCCGGGGGGAGAGAAAAACTGTTTTTT.